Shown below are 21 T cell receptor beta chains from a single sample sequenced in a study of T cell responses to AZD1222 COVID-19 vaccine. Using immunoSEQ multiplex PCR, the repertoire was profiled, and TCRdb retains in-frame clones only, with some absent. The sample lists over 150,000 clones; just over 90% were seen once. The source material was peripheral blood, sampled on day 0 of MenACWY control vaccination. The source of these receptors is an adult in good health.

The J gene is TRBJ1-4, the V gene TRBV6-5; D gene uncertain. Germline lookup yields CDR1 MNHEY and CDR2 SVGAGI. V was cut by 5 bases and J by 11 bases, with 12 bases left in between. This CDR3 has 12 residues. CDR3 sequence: CASSIDGGKLFF. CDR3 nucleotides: TGTGCCAGCAGTATCGACGGAGGGAAACTGTTTTTT.

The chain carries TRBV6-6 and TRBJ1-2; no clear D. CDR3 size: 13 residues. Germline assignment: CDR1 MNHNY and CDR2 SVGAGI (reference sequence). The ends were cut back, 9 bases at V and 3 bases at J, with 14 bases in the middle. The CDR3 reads CASRTESHYGYTF. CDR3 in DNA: TGTGCCAGTCGTACAGAAAGTCACTATGGCTACACCTTC.

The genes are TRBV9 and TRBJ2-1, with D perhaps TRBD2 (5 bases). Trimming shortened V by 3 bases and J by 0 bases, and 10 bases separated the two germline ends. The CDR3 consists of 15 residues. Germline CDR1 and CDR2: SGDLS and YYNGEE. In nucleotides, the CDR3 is TGTGCCAGCAGCGAGACTGGGAGCTCCTACAATGAGCAGTTCTTC. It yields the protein CASSETGSSYNEQFF. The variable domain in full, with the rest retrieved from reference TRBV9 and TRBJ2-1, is DSGVTQTPKHLITATGQRVTLRCSPRSGDLSVYWYQQSLDQGLQFLIQYYNGEERAKGNILERFSAQQFPDLHSELNLSSLELGDSALYFCASSETGSSYNEQFFGPGTRLTVL.

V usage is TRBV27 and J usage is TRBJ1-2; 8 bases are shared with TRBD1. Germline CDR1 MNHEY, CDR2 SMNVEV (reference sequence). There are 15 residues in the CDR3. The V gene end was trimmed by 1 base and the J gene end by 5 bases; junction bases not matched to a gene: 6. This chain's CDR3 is CASSLYRQGAYGYTF. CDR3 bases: TGTGCCAGCAGTTTATATCGGCAGGGGGCTTATGGCTACACCTTC.

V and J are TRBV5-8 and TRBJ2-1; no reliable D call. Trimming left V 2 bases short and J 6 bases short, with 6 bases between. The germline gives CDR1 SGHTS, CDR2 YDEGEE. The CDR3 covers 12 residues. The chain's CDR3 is CASSFGPNEQFF. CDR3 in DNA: TGTGCCAGCAGCTTCGGGCCCAATGAGCAGTTCTTC.

The CDR3 coding sequence is TGTGCCAGCAGTTTGGCTGGACAGGGCGAAATCTTGGGCTACACCTTC. As protein: CASSLAGQGEILGYTF. This chain uses TRBV28 with TRBJ1-2, with 8 bases lining up with TRBD1. The J segment lost 8 bases and the V segment lost 3 bases, leaving 14 bases of the junction unmatched. The CDR3 sequence is 16 residues long. From germline, CDR1 is MDHEN and CDR2 SYDVKM.

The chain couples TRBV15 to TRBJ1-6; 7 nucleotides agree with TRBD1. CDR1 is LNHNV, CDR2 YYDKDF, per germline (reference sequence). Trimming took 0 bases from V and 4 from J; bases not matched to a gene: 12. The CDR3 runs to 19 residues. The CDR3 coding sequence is TGTGCCACCAGCAGAGAGAACTACAGGGGAAGTGCGTATAATTCACCCCTCCACTTT. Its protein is CATSRENYRGSAYNSPLHF.

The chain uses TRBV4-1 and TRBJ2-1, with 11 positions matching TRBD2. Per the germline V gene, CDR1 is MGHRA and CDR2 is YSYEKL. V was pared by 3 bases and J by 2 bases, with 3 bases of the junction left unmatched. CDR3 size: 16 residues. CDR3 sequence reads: CASSQGLAVPYNEQFF. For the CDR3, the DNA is TGCGCCAGCAGCCAGGGACTAGCGGTTCCCTACAATGAGCAGTTCTTC.

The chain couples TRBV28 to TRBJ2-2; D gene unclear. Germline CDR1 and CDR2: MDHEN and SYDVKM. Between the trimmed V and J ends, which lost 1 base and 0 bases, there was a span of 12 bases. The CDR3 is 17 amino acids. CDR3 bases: TGTGCCAGCAGTTTATCCCACTTAAACGCGAACACCGGGGAGCTGTTTTTT. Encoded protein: CASSLSHLNANTGELFF. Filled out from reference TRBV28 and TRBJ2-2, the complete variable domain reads DVKVTQSSRYLVKRTGEKVFLECVQDMDHENMFWYRQDPGLGLRLIYFSYDVKMKEKGDIPEGYSVSREKKERFSLILESASTNQTSMYLCASSLSHLNANTGELFFGEGSRLTVL.

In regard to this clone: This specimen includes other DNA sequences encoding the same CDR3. The CDR3 sequence: CASSQGTGYEQYF. CDR3 bases: TGTGCCAGCAGCCAAGGGACAGGGTACGAGCAGTACTTC. The gene calls are TRBV4-2 and TRBJ2-7; 8 bases fit TRBD1. Germline CDR1 and CDR2: LGHNA and YNFKEQ. This CDR3 has 13 residues. The trim removed 1 base at V and 4 bases at J, leaving 0 bases unmatched.

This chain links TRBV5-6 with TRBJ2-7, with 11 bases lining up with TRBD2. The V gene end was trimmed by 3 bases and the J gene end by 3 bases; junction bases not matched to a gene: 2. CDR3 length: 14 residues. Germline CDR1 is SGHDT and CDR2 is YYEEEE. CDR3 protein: CASSSGTSGYEQYF. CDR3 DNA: TGTGCCAGCAGCTCCGGGACTAGCGGCTACGAGCAGTACTTC.

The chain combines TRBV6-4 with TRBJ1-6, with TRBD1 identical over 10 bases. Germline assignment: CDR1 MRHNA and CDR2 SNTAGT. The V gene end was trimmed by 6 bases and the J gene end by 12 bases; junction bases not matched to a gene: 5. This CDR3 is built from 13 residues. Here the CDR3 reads CASRLDRGGPLHF. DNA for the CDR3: TGTGCCAGCAGATTGGACAGGGGGGGACCCCTCCACTTT.

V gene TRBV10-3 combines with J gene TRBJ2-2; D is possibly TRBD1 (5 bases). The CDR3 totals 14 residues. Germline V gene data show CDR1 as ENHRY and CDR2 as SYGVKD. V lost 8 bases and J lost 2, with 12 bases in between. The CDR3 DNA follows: TGTGCCATCGGGGCCGGCCCAAACACCGGGGAGCTGTTTTTT. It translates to CAIGAGPNTGELFF.

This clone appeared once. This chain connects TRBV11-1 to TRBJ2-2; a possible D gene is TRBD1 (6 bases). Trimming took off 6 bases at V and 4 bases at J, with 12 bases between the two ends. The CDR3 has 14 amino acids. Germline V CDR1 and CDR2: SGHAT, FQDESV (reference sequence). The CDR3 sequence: CASSQQGFTGELFF. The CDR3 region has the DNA TGTGCCAGCAGTCAACAGGGTTTCACCGGGGAGCTGTTTTTT. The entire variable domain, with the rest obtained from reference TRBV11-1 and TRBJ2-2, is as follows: EAEVAQSPRYKITEKSQAVAFWCDPISGHATLYWYRQILGQGPELLVQFQDESVVDDSQLPKDRFSAERLKGVDSTLKIQPAELGDSAMYLCASSQQGFTGELFFGEGSRLTVL.

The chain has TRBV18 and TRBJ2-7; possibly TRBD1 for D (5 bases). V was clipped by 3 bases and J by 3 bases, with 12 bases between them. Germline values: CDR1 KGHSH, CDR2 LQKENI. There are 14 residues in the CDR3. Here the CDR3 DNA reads TGTGCCAGCTCACCCCTGACAGCAAACTACGAGCAGTACTTC. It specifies CASSPLTANYEQYF.

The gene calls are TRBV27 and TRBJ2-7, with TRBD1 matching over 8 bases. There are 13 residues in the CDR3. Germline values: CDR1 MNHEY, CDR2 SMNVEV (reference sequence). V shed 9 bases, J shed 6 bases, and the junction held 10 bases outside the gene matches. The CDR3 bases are TGTGCCAGATCCGGCAGGGGGCAATGCGAGCAGTACTTC. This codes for CARSGRGQCEQYF.

The CDR3 DNA is TGCAGCATTCTTACAGGGGGGCGCGTCTTCTACGAGCAGTACTTC. It encodes CSILTGGRVFYEQYF. The chain uses TRBV29-1 and TRBJ2-7; 8 bases are shared with TRBD1. The V gene's germline CDR1 is SQVTM and CDR2 ANQGSEA. Germline trimming cut 8 bases from V and 3 bases from J; bases unmatched to any gene: 15. The CDR3 totals 15 residues.

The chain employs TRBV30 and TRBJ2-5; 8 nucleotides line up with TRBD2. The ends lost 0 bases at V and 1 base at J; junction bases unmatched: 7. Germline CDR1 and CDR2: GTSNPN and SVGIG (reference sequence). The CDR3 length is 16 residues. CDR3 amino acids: CAWSVGAGVPQETQYF. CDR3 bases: TGTGCCTGGAGTGTTGGAGCGGGGGTGCCCCAAGAGACCCAGTACTTC.

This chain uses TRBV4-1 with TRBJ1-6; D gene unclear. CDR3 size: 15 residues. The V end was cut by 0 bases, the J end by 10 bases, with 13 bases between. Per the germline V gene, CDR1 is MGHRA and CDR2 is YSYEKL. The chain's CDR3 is CASSQDEAPVSPLHF. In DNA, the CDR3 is TGCGCCAGCAGCCAAGATGAGGCCCCAGTCTCACCCCTCCACTTT.

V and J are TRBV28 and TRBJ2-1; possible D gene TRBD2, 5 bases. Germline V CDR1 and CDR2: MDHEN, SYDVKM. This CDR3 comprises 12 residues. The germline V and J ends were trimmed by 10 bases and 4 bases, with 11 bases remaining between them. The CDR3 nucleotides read TGTGCCACCCTGGGAGTTTACAATGAGCAGTTCTTC. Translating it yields CATLGVYNEQFF.

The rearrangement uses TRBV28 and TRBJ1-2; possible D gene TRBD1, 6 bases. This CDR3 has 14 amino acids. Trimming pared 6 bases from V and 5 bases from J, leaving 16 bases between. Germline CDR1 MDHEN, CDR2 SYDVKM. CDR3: CASRSDRKLYGYTF. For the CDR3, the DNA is TGTGCCAGCAGGTCTGACAGGAAACTTTATGGCTACACCTTC.